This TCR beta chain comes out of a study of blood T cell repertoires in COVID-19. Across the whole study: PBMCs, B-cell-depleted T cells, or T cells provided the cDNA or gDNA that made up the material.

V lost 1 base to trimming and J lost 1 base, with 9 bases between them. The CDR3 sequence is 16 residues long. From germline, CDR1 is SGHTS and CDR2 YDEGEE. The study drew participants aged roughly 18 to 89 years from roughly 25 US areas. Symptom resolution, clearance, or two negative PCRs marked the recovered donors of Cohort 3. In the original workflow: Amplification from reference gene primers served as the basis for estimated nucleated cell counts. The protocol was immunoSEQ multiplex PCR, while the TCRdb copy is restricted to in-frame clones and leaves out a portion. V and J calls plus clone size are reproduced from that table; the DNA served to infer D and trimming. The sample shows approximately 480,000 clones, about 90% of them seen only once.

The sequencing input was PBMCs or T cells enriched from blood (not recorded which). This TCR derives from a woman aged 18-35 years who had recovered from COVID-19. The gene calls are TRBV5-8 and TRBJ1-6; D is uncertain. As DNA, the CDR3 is TGTGCCAGCAGCTTGTTTAGCGGGTCCTATAATTCACCCCTCCACTTT. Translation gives CASSLFSGSYNSPLHF.